The source of this T cell receptor beta chain is a study of beta chain features in type 1 diabetes. The wider study: All samples yielded roughly 100,000,000 examined sorted cells.

Comment on this clone: Antigen: not known.

Using CD45RO/CCR7/CD25/CD127/CD95/CD27, CD4+ naive, central memory, regulatory and stem cell-like memory cells were sorted. Every isolated RNA sample was fully reverse transcribed, so sequencing captured expressed TCRB transcripts. TCRdb keeps only in-frame clones here, not all; method: immunoSEQ multiplex PCR. The sample contains more than 300,000 clones, around 13% of which appear only once. Study-wide points: Whether HLA type affects TCRB rearrangement stayed undetermined in the present work.

V dropped 2 bases and J dropped 1 base, with 9 bases sitting between them. Germline CDR1 is SGHVS and CDR2 is FNYEAQ. The CDR3 consists of 14 residues. The source material was naive CD4+ T cells from blood. This sequence originates from a man in his late teens or twenties in good health. The chain is built from TRBV7-6 and TRBJ2-7; D gene uncertain. The CDR3 is CASSLFEVSYEQYF. CDR3 DNA: TGTGCCAGCAGCTTATTTGAGGTTTCCTACGAGCAGTACTTC.